This TCR beta chain was captured by sequencing in a study of T cell responses to AZD1222 COVID-19 vaccine. Study results and limitations: A mostly white British donor set with more females was recruited, and clonal diversity was possibly underestimated.

Second-dose intervals of approximately 4 or approximately 12 weeks were pooled. Per the germline V gene, CDR1 is SNHLY and CDR2 is FYNNEI. Between the trimmed V and J ends, which lost 8 bases and 0 bases, there was a span of 23 bases. CDR3 length equals 18 residues. As for this clone: Its antigen is still unknown.

The protocol was immunoSEQ multiplex PCR, while the TCRdb copy is restricted to in-frame clones and leaves out a portion. The top ten hold roughly 15% of the sample, which has fewer than 120,000 clones, approximately 90% seen once. The chain recombines TRBV2 with TRBJ1-5; D perhaps matches TRBD1 (6 bases). Specimen: peripheral blood, collected 28 days after the second AZD1222 dose. The source of this sequence is an adult who received the AZD1222 COVID-19 vaccine. The CDR3 DNA follows: TGTGCCAGCTCGTCAGGGGTGTATATAACGTATAGCAATCAGCCCCAGCATTTT. This translates into CASSSGVYITYSNQPQHF.